The 12 T cell receptor beta chains below were found in one sample sequenced in a study of blood T cell repertoires in COVID-19. Profiled with immunoSEQ multiplex PCR; TCRdb holds only in-frame clones, not every one. This sample has just under 20,000 clones, with roughly 84% found just once. The sequenced sample consisted of peripheral blood. All receptors derive from a human donor with active COVID-19. The donor label of this sample is uncertain.

The genes are TRBV28 and TRBJ2-1; no clear D gene. From germline, CDR1 is MDHEN and CDR2 SYDVKM. CDR3 size: 11 residues. Trimming stripped 6 bases from V and 4 bases from J, with 4 bases between. The CDR3 sequence is CASSLYNEQFF. As DNA, the CDR3 is TGTGCCAGCAGCCTATACAATGAGCAGTTCTTC.

The chain couples TRBV24-1 to TRBJ1-1; TRBD1 agrees at 11 bases. V lost 1 base and J lost 4; bases outside the gene matches: 10. Germline V gene sequence: CDR1 KGHDR, CDR2 SFDVKD. This CDR3 has 18 residues. The DNA for the CDR3 is TGTGCCACCAGTGATTTTTCGGGACAGGGGGGAAGGGGCACTGAAGCTTTCTTT. It translates to CATSDFSGQGGRGTEAFF.

The chain links TRBV29-1 to TRBJ2-7; possible D gene TRBD2, 6 bases. This CDR3 has 12 residues. Germline assignment: CDR1 SQVTM and CDR2 ANQGSEA. Trimming took off 4 bases at V and 0 bases at J, with 7 bases between the two ends. The CDR3 DNA follows: TGCAGCGTTGTCGGGAGCTCCTACGAGCAGTACTTC. Its translation: CSVVGSSYEQYF.

This chain uses TRBV6-1 with TRBJ2-5; 7 bases are shared with TRBD1. This CDR3 region has 15 residues. CDR1 is MNHNS and CDR2 is SASEGT in the germline V gene. Losses at the gene ends were 2 bases for V and 4 bases for J; bases not matched to a gene: 7. CDR3 loop: CASSEQGSGGETQYF. The CDR3 DNA sequence: TGTGCCAGCAGTGAACAGGGGTCAGGGGGAGAGACCCAGTACTTC.

The rearrangement joins TRBV9 to TRBJ2-7, with D unresolved. The CDR3 covers 11 residues. Trimming stripped 4 bases from V and 4 bases from J, with 6 bases between. Germline V lookup: CDR1 SGDLS, CDR2 YYNGEE. CDR3 region: CASSSVYEQYF. The CDR3 DNA sequence: TGTGCCAGCAGCTCCGTTTACGAGCAGTACTTC.

The CDR3 region is CASSHPRGEQYF. DNA for the CDR3: TGTGCCAGCAGCCACCCGAGAGGGGAGCAGTACTTC. The genes are TRBV4-2 and TRBJ2-7, with a possible D match to TRBD2 (5 bases). In germline, CDR1 is LGHNA, CDR2 YNFKEQ. This CDR3 contains 12 residues. V lost 3 bases and J 7 bases, leaving 10 bases between the germline ends.

The chain is built from TRBV7-9 and TRBJ2-3; 8 positions agree with TRBD2. With 8 bases clipped from V and 1 base from J, the junction kept 11 bases outside the gene matches. The germline V gene encodes CDR1 SEHNR and CDR2 FQNEAQ (reference sequence). The CDR3 has 16 residues. The DNA of the CDR3 is TGTGCCAGCGGAATGACTAGCGCGGCACGCACAGATACGCAGTATTTT. This encodes CASGMTSAARTDTQYF.

The chain employs TRBV7-8 and TRBJ1-4; D is possibly TRBD1 (5 bases). The CDR3 sequence is 14 residues long. Trimming took 3 bases from V and 7 from J, leaving 12 bases between them. Germline V CDR1 and CDR2: SGHVS, FQNEAQ. The CDR3 region is CASSFRVGVEKLFF. CDR3 sequence (DNA): TGTGCCAGCAGCTTCAGGGTAGGGGTTGAAAAACTGTTTTTT.

The chain carries TRBV27 and TRBJ2-1; 8 bases map to TRBD1. V was pared by 5 bases and J by 4 bases, with 7 bases of the junction left unmatched. The CDR3 sequence is 15 residues long. CDR1 is MNHEY, CDR2 SMNVEV, per germline (reference sequence). CDR3 sequence (DNA): TGTGCCAGCAGTCTGCAGTGGGACAGGTACAATGAGCAGTTCTTC. It specifies CASSLQWDRYNEQFF.

The genes are TRBV28 and TRBJ2-2, with unresolved D. CDR3 length: 15 amino acids. Trimming took 7 bases from V and 0 from J, leaving 12 bases between them. Germline-derived CDR1 and CDR2 are MDHEN and SYDVKM. The CDR3 nucleotides read TGTGCCAGCAAGACGTTTGCGGCGAACACCGGGGAGCTGTTTTTT. Translation gives CASKTFAANTGELFF.

V and J are TRBV15 and TRBJ2-2; TRBD2 might be the D (5 bases). The CDR3 is 12 amino acids. V shed 6 bases and J shed 8 bases, with 10 bases lying between them. Germline assignment: CDR1 LNHNV and CDR2 YYDKDF (reference sequence). CDR3 sequence: CATSIWEGELFF. The CDR3 DNA sequence: TGTGCCACCAGTATCTGGGAGGGGGAGCTGTTTTTT.

To note about this clone: Different DNA sequences within this sample yield the same CDR3. The chain is built from TRBV19 and TRBJ1-5; no reliable D call. Germline V lookup: CDR1 LNHDA, CDR2 SQIVND (reference sequence). There are 13 residues in the CDR3. Trimming shortened V by 3 bases and J by 2 bases, and 5 bases separated the two germline ends. CDR3 sequence reads: CASSIIGNQPQHF. DNA of the CDR3: TGTGCCAGTAGTATTATCGGCAATCAGCCCCAGCATTTT.